This TCR beta chain appears in the sequencing data of a study of Ad26.COV2.S vaccination and SARS-CoV-2 variants. In the case of this clone: The same CDR3 can be traced to other DNA sequences in this sample.

Clones were read by immunoSEQ multiplex PCR, and TCRdb kept only the in-frame ones, dropping some. The repertoire includes about 480,000 clones, around 88% of them detected once, and around 13% sits in the top ten. Treatment specified: roughly 20 received Ad26.COV2.S at low or high dose, single or two shots; roughly five received placebo; per-sample allocation not given. Sampling was performed 63 days after the first vaccine or placebo injection. Germline V lookup: CDR1 KGHDR, CDR2 SFDVKD. This CDR3 spans 14 amino acids. Trimming pared 4 bases from V and 1 base from J, leaving 6 bases between. The specimen comprised peripheral blood, sampled in a trial of Ad26.COV2.S vaccine versus placebo. The chain joins TRBV24-1 to TRBJ2-2, with D uncertain. The receptor's source is a person aged 18-60 years who received the Ad26.COV2.S COVID-19 vaccine or a placebo. The CDR3 spells CATSDRGNTGELFF. In DNA, the CDR3 is TGTGCCACCAGTGACCGTGGGAACACCGGGGAGCTGTTTTTT.